Each of the 9 T cell receptor beta chains below was sequenced from the same sample in a study of spatial heterogeneity in lung cancer. The time point denotes: sample taken at primary tumor resection. Tumor, nontumor lung or frozen PBMC supplied whole RNA that was sequenced unsorted. From the 5' RACE reads, TCRdb called clonotypes with MiXCR, one entry per CDR3 protein. The table records tens of thousands of distinct CDR3 sequences, about an eighth of them present only once. The specimen comprised PBMCs, sampled at surgery. All receptors derive from a male donor with early-stage non-small cell lung cancer.

The rearrangement links TRBV3-1 to TRBJ1-5; D is unclear. V shed 3 bases and J shed 3 bases, with 6 bases lying between them. The CDR3 contains 13 residues. Per the germline V gene, CDR1 is LGHDT and CDR2 is YNNKEL (reference sequence). CDR3 DNA: TGTGCCAGCAGCCAGGCCCCCAATCAGCCCCAGCATTTT. Translating it yields CASSQAPNQPQHF.

The gene calls are TRBV20-1 and TRBJ1-1, with D unclear. Per germline, CDR1 DFQATT and CDR2 SNEGSKA (reference sequence). The V gene lost 5 bases and the J gene lost 5 bases, with 15 bases spanning the gap. This CDR3 has 13 residues. The CDR3: CSAFGPLGTEAFF. The CDR3 nucleotides read TGCAGTGCTTTTGGGCCCCTGGGGACTGAAGCTTTCTTT.

This clonotype has just a few counts. The chain links TRBV5-6 to TRBJ1-1, with TRBD1 identical over 11 bases. Germline V lookup: CDR1 SGHDT, CDR2 YYEEEE. The CDR3 length is 14 residues. The J segment lost 5 bases and the V segment lost 3 bases, leaving 3 bases of the junction unmatched. The CDR3 region has the DNA TGTGCCAGCAGCTGGGACAGGGGGATTACTGAAGCTTTCTTT. Residues: CASSWDRGITEAFF.

V gene TRBV10-3 combines with J gene TRBJ1-1, with D perhaps matching TRBD1 (6 bases). With 2 bases removed from V and 0 bases from J, the gap between germline ends came to 10 bases. The germline gives CDR1 ENHRY, CDR2 SYGVKD. The length of the CDR3 is 15 residues. Here the CDR3 DNA reads TGTGCCATCAGTGAGAGGGGGATCATGAACACTGAAGCTTTCTTT. Protein: CAISERGIMNTEAFF.

This clonotype turned up a few times. The chain is built from TRBV20-1 and TRBJ2-3; D unclear. With 0 bases removed from V and 0 bases from J, the gap between germline ends came to 7 bases. The CDR3 is made up of 14 amino acids. The V gene's germline CDR1 is DFQATT and CDR2 SNEGSKA (reference sequence). DNA for the CDR3: TGCAGTGCTAGAGAAGCTCATAGCACAGATACGCAGTATTTT. It is translated as CSAREAHSTDTQYF.

For this clonotype: A much more abundant neighbour one base away suggests this may be a read error. The chain couples TRBV2 to TRBJ2-7; D not certain. The CDR3 loop spans 12 amino acids. Germline V gene data show CDR1 as SNHLY and CDR2 as FYNNEI. V shed 6 bases and J shed 4 bases, with 10 bases lying between them. This CDR3 is CASRCQVYEQYF. The CDR3 DNA is TGTGCCAGCAGATGCCAGGTTTACGAGCAGTACTTC. The full variable domain, rest sourced from reference TRBV2 and TRBJ2-7, is EPEVTQTPSHQVTQMGQEVILRCVPISNHLYFYWYRQILGQKVEFLVSFYNNEISEKSEIFDDQFSVERPDGSNFTLKIRSTKLEDSAMYFCASRCQVYEQYFGPGTRLTVT.

The table lists this clonotype with a few counts. This chain uses TRBV29-1 with TRBJ1-5; D unclear. CDR1 is SQVTM and CDR2 is ANQGSEA in the germline V gene. V shed 0 bases and J shed 6 bases, with 9 bases lying between them. The CDR3 consists of 13 residues. The CDR3 loop is CSVEDKMGQPQHF. DNA for the CDR3: TGCAGCGTTGAAGATAAGATGGGTCAGCCCCAGCATTTT.

The chain links TRBV20-1 to TRBJ2-7; perhaps TRBD2 as D (5 bases). CDR1 and CDR2 (germline): DFQATT, SNEGSKA (reference sequence). The V and J ends lost 1 base and 3 bases respectively, with 10 bases between them. The CDR3 has 13 amino acids. CDR3 amino acids: CSARGGFIYEQYF. The CDR3 region has the DNA TGCAGTGCTAGAGGAGGGTTCATCTACGAGCAGTACTTC.

The V gene is TRBV30, the J gene TRBJ2-6; the D gene is possibly TRBD2 (5 bases). The length of the CDR3 is 13 residues. The V end was cut by 5 bases, the J end by 3 bases, with 8 bases between. Germline loops: CDR1 GTSNPN, CDR2 SVGIG (reference sequence). CDR3 DNA sequence: TGTGCCTGGTCGAGCGGTGGGGCCAACGTCCTGACTTTC. It yields the protein CAWSSGGANVLTF. The complete variable domain, with remaining parts taken from reference TRBV30 and TRBJ2-6, reads SQTIHQWPATLVQPVGSPLSLECTVEGTSNPNLYWYRQAAGRGLQLLFYSVGIGQISSEVPQNLSASRPQDRQFILSSKKLLLSDSGFYLCAWSSGGANVLTFGAGSRLTVL.